Reported below is one T cell receptor beta chain. The antigen remains unidentified. The data were taken from a study of T cell responses to AZD1222 COVID-19 vaccine. Points from the study as a whole: Nearly half of spike-specific TCRs reportedly go after variant regions that carry no mutations.

This CDR3 is built from 13 residues. V shed 2 bases and J shed 8 bases, with 12 bases lying between them. In germline, CDR1 is LGHDT, CDR2 YNNKEL (reference sequence). TCRdb's copy holds only in-frame clones and misses some; the assay was immunoSEQ multiplex PCR. The sample lists approximately 80,000 clones; 80% to 90% were seen once. The clonotype comes from an adult in good health. The sequenced sample was peripheral blood, obtained on day 0 of AZD1222 vaccination. The gene calls are TRBV3-1 (or the pseudogene TRBV3-2) and TRBJ1-1; D not resolved. The CDR3, as DNA: TGTGCCAGCAGCCAATCAAGTGTAGGGGAAGCTTTCTTT. This codes for CASSQSSVGEAFF.